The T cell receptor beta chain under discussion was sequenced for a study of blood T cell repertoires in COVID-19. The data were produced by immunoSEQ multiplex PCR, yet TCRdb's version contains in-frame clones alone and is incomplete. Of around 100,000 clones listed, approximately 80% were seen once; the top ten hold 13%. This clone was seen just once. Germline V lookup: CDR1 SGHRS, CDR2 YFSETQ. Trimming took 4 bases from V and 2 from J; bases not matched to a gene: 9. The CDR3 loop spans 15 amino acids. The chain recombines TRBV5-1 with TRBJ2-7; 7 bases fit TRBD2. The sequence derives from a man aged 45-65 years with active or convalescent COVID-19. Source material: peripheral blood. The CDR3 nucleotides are TGCGCCAGCAGCCAAAAGCGGGACCCACCCTACGAGCAGTACTTC. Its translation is CASSQKRDPPYEQYF.